These 5 T cell receptor beta chains came from one sample sequenced in a study of blood T cell repertoires in COVID-19. The table came from immunoSEQ multiplex PCR; TCRdb's copy has only in-frame clones and leaves some out. The sample includes fewer than 300,000 clones, 82% of them seen just once. The sequenced sample was peripheral blood. The source is a woman in her late teens or twenties with acute or convalescent COVID-19.

In its sample, this clone was seen a few times. The chain joins TRBV27 to TRBJ2-3; 11 bases are a match to TRBD2. The CDR3 consists of 15 residues. The V gene end was trimmed by 6 bases and the J gene end by 2 bases; junction bases not matched to a gene: 4. Germline CDR1 reads MNHEY; CDR2 reads SMNVEV (reference sequence). The CDR3 sequence: CASRRTSGFTDTQYF. CDR3 sequence (DNA): TGTGCCAGCAGGAGGACTAGCGGGTTCACAGATACGCAGTATTTT.

The chain combines TRBV7-3 with TRBJ2-1; 13 bases agree with TRBD2. The CDR3 has 15 amino acids. Germline trimming cut 5 bases from V and 8 bases from J; bases unmatched to any gene: 6. CDR1 SGHTA and CDR2 FQGTGA come from the germline V gene. The CDR3 DNA is TGTGCCAGCAGCCAGACTAGCGGGAGGACCCATGAGCAGTTCTTC. As protein: CASSQTSGRTHEQFF.

The J gene is TRBJ1-1, the V gene TRBV5-1; D gene uncertain. The germline CDR1 and CDR2 sequences are SGHRS and YFSETQ. This CDR3 is built from 14 residues. Deletions cut 0 bases from V and 1 base from J, with 7 bases between. CDR3 nucleotides: TGCGCCAGCAGCTTGGAGGCGGGGAACACTGAAGCTTTCTTT. Amino acid sequence: CASSLEAGNTEAFF.

In this sample, this clone turned up a few times. The chain has TRBV6-5 and TRBJ2-1, with D hard to call. Trimming took 11 bases from V and 4 from J, leaving 12 bases between them. The CDR3 sequence is 12 residues long. Per the germline V gene, CDR1 is MNHEY and CDR2 is SVGAGI. This chain's CDR3 is CACLGIYNEQFF. The CDR3 region has the DNA TGTGCCTGCCTGGGCATATACAATGAGCAGTTCTTC.

The chain employs TRBV7-3 and TRBJ2-1, with TRBD2 matching over 16 bases. CDR3 length: 17 residues. Germline V CDR1 and CDR2: SGHTA, FQGTGA. V shed 5 bases and J 4 bases; nucleotides not matched to a gene: 5. The CDR3 loop reads CASSPLGLAGGYNEQFF. The CDR3 DNA is TGTGCCAGCAGCCCCCTGGGACTAGCGGGAGGGTACAATGAGCAGTTCTTC.